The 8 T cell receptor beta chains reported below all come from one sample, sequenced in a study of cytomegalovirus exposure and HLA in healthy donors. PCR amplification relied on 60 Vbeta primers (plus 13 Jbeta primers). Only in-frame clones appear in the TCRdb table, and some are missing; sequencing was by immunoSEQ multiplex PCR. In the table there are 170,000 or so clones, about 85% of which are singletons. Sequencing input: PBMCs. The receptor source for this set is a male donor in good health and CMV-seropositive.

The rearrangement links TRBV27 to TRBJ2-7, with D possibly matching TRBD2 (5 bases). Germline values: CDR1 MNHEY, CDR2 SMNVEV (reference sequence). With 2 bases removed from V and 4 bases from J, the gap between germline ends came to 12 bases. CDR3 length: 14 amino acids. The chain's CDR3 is CASSLRRQAYEQYF. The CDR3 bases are TGTGCCAGCAGTTTAAGGAGGCAGGCGTACGAGCAGTACTTC.

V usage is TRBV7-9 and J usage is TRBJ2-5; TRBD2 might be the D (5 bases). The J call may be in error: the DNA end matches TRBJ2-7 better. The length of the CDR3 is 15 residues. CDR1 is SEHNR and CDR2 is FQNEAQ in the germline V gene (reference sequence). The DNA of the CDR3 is TGTGCCAGCACCTCACCTGAGGGCCCTAACTACGAGCAGTACTTC. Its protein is CASTSPEGPNYEQYF.

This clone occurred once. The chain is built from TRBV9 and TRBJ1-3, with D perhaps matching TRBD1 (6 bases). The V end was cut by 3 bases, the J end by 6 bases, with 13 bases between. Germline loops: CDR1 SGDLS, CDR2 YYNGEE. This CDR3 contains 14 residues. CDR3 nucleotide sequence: TGTGCCAGCAGCGAGGGGGGGTTTACAAACACCATATATTTT. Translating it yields CASSEGGFTNTIYF. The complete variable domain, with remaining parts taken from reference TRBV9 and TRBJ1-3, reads DSGVTQTPKHLITATGQRVTLRCSPRSGDLSVYWYQQSLDQGLQFLIQYYNGEERAKGNILERFSAQQFPDLHSELNLSSLELGDSALYFCASSEGGFTNTIYFGEGSWLTVV.

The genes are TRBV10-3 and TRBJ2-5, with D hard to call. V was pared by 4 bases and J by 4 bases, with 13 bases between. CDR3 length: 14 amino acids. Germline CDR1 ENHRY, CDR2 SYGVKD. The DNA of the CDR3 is TGTGCCATCAGTGTTCATCTTGCGGTAGAGACCCAGTACTTC. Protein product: CAISVHLAVETQYF.

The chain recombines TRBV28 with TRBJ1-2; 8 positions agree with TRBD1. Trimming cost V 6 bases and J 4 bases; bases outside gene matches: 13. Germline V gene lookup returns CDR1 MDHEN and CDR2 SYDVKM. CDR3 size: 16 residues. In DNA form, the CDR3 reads TGTGCCAGCAGGAAGTTTATACAGGGGGGCCTCTATGGCTACACCTTC. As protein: CASRKFIQGGLYGYTF.

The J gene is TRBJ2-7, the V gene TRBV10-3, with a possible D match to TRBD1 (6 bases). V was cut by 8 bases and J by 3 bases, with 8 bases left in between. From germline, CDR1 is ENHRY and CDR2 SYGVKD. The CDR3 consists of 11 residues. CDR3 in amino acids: CAIGTNYEQYF. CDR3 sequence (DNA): TGTGCCATCGGGACAAACTACGAGCAGTACTTC.

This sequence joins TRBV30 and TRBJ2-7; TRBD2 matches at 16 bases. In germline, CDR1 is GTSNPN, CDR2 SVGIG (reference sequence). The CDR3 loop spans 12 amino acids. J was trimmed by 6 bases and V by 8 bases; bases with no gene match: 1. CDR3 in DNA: TGTGCCGGGACTAGCGGGAGGGGCGAGCAGTACTTC. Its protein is CAGTSGRGEQYF.

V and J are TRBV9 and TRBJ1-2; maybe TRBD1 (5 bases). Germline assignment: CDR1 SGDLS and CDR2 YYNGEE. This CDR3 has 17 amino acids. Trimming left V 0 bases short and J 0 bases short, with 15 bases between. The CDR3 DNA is TGTGCCAGCAGCGTAGAGGGGCAGGCCGATCCTAACTATGGCTACACCTTC. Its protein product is CASSVEGQADPNYGYTF.